The 3 T cell receptor beta chains presented below share a single source sample, sequenced in a study of T cells in Graves' hyperthyroidism and ophthalmopathy. The TCR beta CDR3 regions underwent amplification using RNA transcripts as the source. The HTBI primer set served for first-round RT-PCR of the TCR CDR3. MiXCR was run by TCRdb on the multiplex PCR reads, yielding one entry per CDR3 protein. Of about 600,000 distinct CDR3 sequences in the sample, roughly 16% were seen once. Sequenced: blood. The receptors here all came from a woman between 40 and 55 years old with Graves' ophthalmopathy.

This clonotype was counted ten times or more. The rearrangement links TRBV14 to TRBJ2-7; D might be TRBD2 (5 bases). The CDR3 runs to 13 residues. V gave up 5 bases and J gave up 9 bases, with 17 bases separating them. In germline, CDR1 is SGHDN, CDR2 FVKESK. CDR3: CASSFTERSGQYF. The DNA of the CDR3 is TGTGCCAGCAGCTTTACAGAGCGGTCCGGGCAGTACTTC.

Many counts were recorded for this clonotype. The J gene is TRBJ1-3, the V gene TRBV20-1; TRBD1 agrees at 9 bases. CDR3 size: 14 residues. Germline values: CDR1 DFQATT, CDR2 SNEGSKA (reference sequence). Losses at the gene ends were 6 bases for V and 2 bases for J; bases not matched to a gene: 5. DNA of the CDR3: TGCAGTGCGTCCGGGACAGGGCCTGGAAACACCATATATTTT. Its protein product is CSASGTGPGNTIYF.

V is TRBV9 and J is TRBJ1-4, with TRBD1 matching over 8 bases. The CDR3 extends over 16 amino acids. The ends lost 3 bases at V and 6 bases at J; junction bases unmatched: 10. The germline V gene encodes CDR1 SGDLS and CDR2 YYNGEE. In nucleotides, the CDR3 is TGTGCCAGCAGCGCTTCCACAGGGGGGATCGATGAAAAACTGTTTTTT. This encodes CASSASTGGIDEKLFF.